A selection of T cell receptor beta chains follows, all from one sample in a study of blood T cell repertoires in COVID-19. The assay was immunoSEQ multiplex PCR, and TCRdb's table has in-frame clones only and misses some. The sample includes about 120,000 clones, approximately 71% of them seen just once. Material for sequencing was peripheral blood. The receptor set was obtained from a woman in her 70s with acute or convalescent COVID-19. CDR3s include the opening cysteine and the closing phenylalanine or tryptophan. A D gene is named only where the DNA matches it firmly. Part of the rows lack a size; the others show once, few, many or a class for expanded clones.

>18|TRBD1|TRBV4-1|TRBJ1-5|-
TGCGCCAGCAGCCGCGCCGGGACAGGGGAATATGGCAATCAGCCCCAGCATTTT
CASSRAGTGEYGNQPQHF
>17|TRBD2|TRBV19|TRBJ2-1|once
TGTGCCAGTAGTAGCGGACTAGCGGGGGGGCGGTACAATGAGCAGTTCTTC
CASSSGLAGGRYNEQFF
>16|TRBD2|TRBV9|TRBJ2-5|-
TGTGCCAGCAGCCTCCGAGGAGTAGCGGGGGAGGAGACCCAGTACTTC
CASSLRGVAGEETQYF
>12|-|TRBV27|TRBJ1-1|-
TGTGCCAGCAGTTTAGATGGCGGGGAAGCTTTCTTT
CASSLDGGEAFF
>13|-|TRBV2|TRBJ1-3|-
TGTGCCAGCAGTGAAGCCCTGACTAACACCATATATTTT
CASSEALTNTIYF
>14|-|TRBV7-9|TRBJ1-5|-
TGTGCCAGCAGCTTGGGGGGGTGGAATCAGCCCCAGCATTTT
CASSLGGWNQPQHF
>13|-|TRBV12-3/TRBV12-4|TRBJ2-7|-
TGTGCCAGCAGTTTCGGTGCGGTCACCGAGCAGTACTTC
CASSFGAVTEQYF
>15|-|TRBV5-5|TRBJ2-1|-
TGTGCCAGCAGCTTACTCCACTCGGTCGACAATGAGCAGTTCTTC
CASSLLHSVDNEQFF
>15|-|TRBV6-1|TRBJ2-3|-
TGTGCCAGCAGTGAAGCGGTATGGGGCAGGGTGATTCTGTATTTT
CASSEAVWGRVILYF
>15|TRBD1|TRBV5-5|TRBJ1-2|-
TGTGCCAGCAGCTTGTGGGGGACAGTGCTTTCTGGCTACACCTTC
CASSLWGTVLSGYTF
>16|TRBD2|TRBV5-4|TRBJ2-5|-
TGTGCCAGCAGCTTGGGACTAGCGGGAAGCAAAGAGACCCAGTACTTC
CASSLGLAGSKETQYF
>14|TRBD2|TRBV19|TRBJ2-2|once
TGTGCCAGTAGTATTAAGCGGGGGACCGGGGAGCTGTTTTTT
CASSIKRGTGELFF
>17|TRBD1|TRBV6-2/TRBV6-3|TRBJ2-4|-
TGTGCCAGCAGTTACCTTACCGGGACAGGGGGCCTGGACATTCAGTACTTC
CASSYLTGTGGLDIQYF
>14|-|TRBV5-1|TRBJ1-2|few
TGCGCCAGCAGCTTGTCAGAGGGGGTGAATGGCTACACCTTC
CASSLSEGVNGYTF
>14|TRBD1|TRBV5-1|TRBJ1-5|-
TGCGCCAGCAGCTCAGGGGGCGGGAATCAGCCCCAGCATTTT
CASSSGGGNQPQHF
>13|-|TRBV28|TRBJ1-5|-
TGTGCCAGCAGACTCAACCCTGAGCAGCCCCAGCATTTT
CASRLNPEQPQHF
>13|-|TRBV3-1/TRBV3-2|TRBJ2-1|-
TGTGCCAGCAGCCCCACACTGAGGGATGAGCAGTTCTTC
CASSPTLRDEQFF